This TCR beta chain was identified during a study of neurological immune-mediated disorders. PBMCs stored at -80 C, numbering 2 million, were the origin of the unsorted libraries. The ends lost 1 base at V and 2 bases at J; junction bases unmatched: 8. The CDR3 is 16 amino acids. Per the germline V gene, CDR1 is SGDLS and CDR2 is YYNGEE. This clonotype was counted ten times or more. The cDNA was generated by 5'RACE with 10-nucleotide random UMIs. TCRdb re-called the 5' RACE reads through MiXCR, storing one row per CDR3 protein. The data show about 82,000 distinct CDR3 sequences, just over 2.5% seen once.

This sequence joins TRBV9 and TRBJ1-1, with TRBD1 matching over 7 bases. This clonotype was sampled from a woman aged 25 to 45 with multiple sclerosis. Sequenced material: PBMCs. DNA of the CDR3: TGTGCCAGCAGCGTACCCAGGGCAGGGGGTAACACTGAAGCTTTCTTT. Translating gives CASSVPRAGGNTEAFF.